This T cell receptor beta chain was obtained from a study of shared clonotypes between healthy human individuals. Across the whole study: Three plates each covered CD4 naive and memory; CD8 naive two, CD8 memory one.

This CDR3 has 12 amino acids. Germline V gives CDR1 LNHDA, CDR2 SQIVND (reference sequence). V was clipped by 7 bases and J by 6 bases, with 10 bases between them. The method was immunoSEQ multiplex PCR; TCRdb's version includes in-frame clones alone and lacks a portion of them. The repertoire has roughly 660,000 clones, 90% of them found once; the top ten carry 34%. This TCR came from a man aged 18 to 30 in good health. Some clones in this sample may be carry-over from other donors' samples. Material: memory CD8+ T cells from PBMCs. Stated subset: CD45RO+ cells pooled with CCR7-negative TemRA cells. J is TRBJ2-1 and V is TRBV19; D remains ambiguous. CDR3 nucleotides: TGTGCCAGTATCTCGCTGGGCAATGAGCAGTTCTTC. It codes for CASISLGNEQFF.